This T cell receptor (beta chain) was sequenced in a study of blood T cells in healthy people across ages. A sample-barcoded 5' primer and a J-beta primer mix were used in a second PCR of roughly 7 to 11 cycles. TCRdb reanalysed the 5' RACE reads using MiXCR and keeps one entry per CDR3 protein. This table holds about 670,000 distinct CDR3 sequences, around 52% found once. About this clonotype itself: A much larger clone lies one base from this, so it may be a read error.

CDR1 and CDR2 (germline): DFQATT, SNEGSKA (reference sequence). CDR3 length: 12 amino acids. The V gene is TRBV20-1, the J gene TRBJ2-5; no firm D call. Sequencing was performed on blood. The receptor comes from a woman aged 80 or over in good health. The CDR3 region has the DNA TGCGGTGCTAGAACCACACAAGAGACCCAGTACTTC. This codes for CGARTTQETQYF.